These 26 T cell receptor beta chains came from one sample sequenced in a study of CD8 T cells in ankylosing spondylitis. The study, taken as a whole, reports: Seemingly characteristic of ankylosing spondylitis blood was a TCR beta motif consisting of eight highly homologous variants.

Their target antigens are unknown. MiXCR was run by TCRdb on the 5' RACE reads, yielding one entry per CDR3 protein. The sample has around 430,000 distinct CDR3 sequences, more than 15% seen once. The specimen was blood, either unsorted or a sorted T cell fraction (not recorded which). Source of these receptors: a male donor with ankylosing spondylitis.

This clonotype was seen a few times. This chain links TRBV29-1 with TRBJ2-5; 11 nucleotides align to TRBD2. Germline CDR1 and CDR2: SQVTM and ANQGSEA. V gave up 2 bases and J gave up 5 bases; unmatched junction bases: 7. This CDR3 region has 15 residues. Written as DNA, the CDR3 is TGCAGCGTTGAATTGGTAGCGGGAGGGTCGGAGACCCAGTACTTC. Translated: CSVELVAGGSETQYF.

The sample holds a few counts of this clonotype. V and J are TRBV4-3 and TRBJ2-7; maybe TRBD1 (5 bases). The CDR3 runs to 15 residues. Germline V CDR1 and CDR2: LGHNA, YSLEER. V was cut by 0 bases and J by 4 bases, with 13 bases left in between. The CDR3 nucleotides are TGCGCCAGCAGCCAAGATAAGGGGCGTTGGTACGAGCAGTACTTC. Translation: CASSQDKGRWYEQYF.

This clonotype was detected many times. J is TRBJ2-7 and V is TRBV12-3 or TRBV12-4, with D uncertain. Trimming took 4 bases from V and 2 from J, leaving 12 bases between them. This CDR3 contains 14 residues. The CDR3 sequence is CASSSTPRTYEQYF. The CDR3 coding sequence is TGTGCCAGCAGTTCTACCCCTCGGACCTACGAGCAGTACTTC.

The V call is TRBV6-5, the J call TRBJ2-5, with D unresolved. V dropped 0 bases and J dropped 4 bases, with 9 bases sitting between them. Germline V lookup: CDR1 MNHEY, CDR2 SVGAGI. The CDR3 length is 14 residues. The CDR3 loop reads CASSYSKQSETQYF. CDR3 nucleotide sequence: TGTGCCAGCAGTTACTCGAAACAGTCAGAGACCCAGTACTTC.

This clonotype has a handful of counts. This sequence joins TRBV12-3 or TRBV12-4 and TRBJ2-5; 8 nucleotides align to TRBD1. The V gene end was trimmed by 6 bases and the J gene end by 4 bases; junction bases not matched to a gene: 4. There are 13 residues in the CDR3. CDR3 in DNA: TGTGCCAGCAGGGACAGGGTTTCAGAGACCCAGTACTTC. Encoded protein: CASRDRVSETQYF.

The V and J genes are TRBV20-1 and TRBJ2-7; D tentatively fits TRBD1 or TRBD2 (5 bases each). This CDR3 contains 14 residues. CDR1 DFQATT and CDR2 SNEGSKA come from the germline V gene (reference sequence). Trimming took off 5 bases at V and 5 bases at J, with 19 bases between the two ends. DNA for the CDR3: TGCAGTGCTCCCCGCTTCCGGGGCTTAGACGAGCAGTACTTC. Residues: CSAPRFRGLDEQYF.

This clonotype came up a few times. The V and J genes are TRBV5-1 and TRBJ2-7, with TRBD2 matching 7 bases. The V gene's germline CDR1 is SGHRS and CDR2 YFSETQ. V trimming: 4 bases; J trimming: 3 bases; junction bases outside the gene matches: 13. This CDR3 has 16 amino acids. The CDR3 bases are TGCGCCAGCAGCCCCATCGGGGGGACGACGAGCTACGAGCAGTACTTC. This sequence encodes CASSPIGGTTSYEQYF.

The sample holds many counts of this clonotype. The V call is TRBV6-1, the J call TRBJ2-3; 7 positions agree with TRBD1. The germline CDR1 and CDR2 sequences are MNHNS and SASEGT. The CDR3 covers 13 residues. V shed 7 bases, J shed 5 bases, and the junction held 6 bases outside the gene matches. The CDR3 DNA is TGTGCCAGCATGCCGAGGGGGCAAGATACGCAGTATTTT. Translated: CASMPRGQDTQYF.

The rearrangement links TRBV7-3 to TRBJ1-6; D is undetermined. V lost 1 base, J lost 2 bases, and 9 bases lay in between. The CDR3 runs to 16 residues. Germline V CDR1 and CDR2: SGHTA, FQGTGA. The CDR3 here is CASSLRAGAYNSPLHF. CDR3 sequence (DNA): TGTGCCAGCAGCTTAAGGGCAGGTGCCTATAATTCACCCCTCCACTTT.

This chain links TRBV19 with TRBJ1-6, with unresolved D. The CDR3 is made up of 14 amino acids. The germline V gene has CDR1 LNHDA and CDR2 SQIVND (reference sequence). Trimming shortened V by 1 base and J by 8 bases, and 9 bases separated the two germline ends. The CDR3: CASSIGRLDSPLHF. The CDR3 DNA reads as TGTGCCAGTAGTATAGGCCGGTTGGATTCACCCCTCCACTTT. The full variable domain, its missing parts supplied by reference TRBV19 and TRBJ1-6, is DGGITQSPKYLFRKEGQNVTLSCEQNLNHDAMYWYRQDPGQGLRLIYYSQIVNDFQKGDIAEGYSVSREKKESFPLTVTSAQKNPTAFYLCASSIGRLDSPLHFGNGTRLTVT.

This clonotype was counted ten times or more. Mismatch with germline at one junction end may stem from a read error. The chain recombines TRBV5-1 with TRBJ1-2, with a tentative D call TRBD1 (6 bases). The CDR3 loop spans 14 amino acids. Looked up from germline, CDR1 is SGHRS and CDR2 is YFSETQ. DNA of the CDR3: TGTGCCAGCAGCTTAGACGGGGGCAACTATGGCTACACCTTC. Translated: CASSLDGGNYGYTF.

V gene TRBV9 combines with J gene TRBJ2-5, with D possibly being TRBD1 or TRBD2 (6 bases each). V was cut by 0 bases and J by 5 bases, with 14 bases left in between. This CDR3 has 15 amino acids. Germline CDR1 SGDLS, CDR2 YYNGEE. As DNA, the CDR3 is TGTGCCAGCAGCGTAGTCGCAGGAGGGGGGGAGACCCAGTACTTC. Protein: CASSVVAGGGETQYF.

This clonotype showed up just a few times. V and J are TRBV7-3 and TRBJ2-3; D may be TRBD1 or TRBD2 (5 bases each). The germline CDR1 and CDR2 sequences are SGHTA and FQGTGA. The CDR3 spans 15 residues. Trimming pared 0 bases from V and 5 bases from J, leaving 12 bases between. CDR3 residues: CASSLTGVGGDTQYF. CDR3 DNA: TGTGCCAGCAGCTTAACGGGGGTCGGCGGAGATACGCAGTATTTT.

CDR3 sequence reads: CAWSVGLNTEAFF. The CDR3 nucleotides are TGTGCCTGGAGTGTGGGGTTGAACACTGAAGCTTTCTTT. The chain recombines TRBV30 with TRBJ1-1; D remains ambiguous. CDR1 and CDR2 from the germline V gene are GTSNPN and SVGIG (reference sequence). V gave up 0 bases and J gave up 0 bases, with 5 bases separating them. CDR3 length: 13 amino acids.

This clonotype has only a few counts. This chain's CDR3 is CASRPSGSRYEQFF. Here the CDR3 DNA reads TGTGCCAGCAGACCTAGCGGGAGTAGATATGAGCAGTTCTTC. The V gene is TRBV7-2, the J gene TRBJ2-1; 10 positions match TRBD2. Trimming removed 6 bases from V and 8 bases from J; junction bases left unmatched: 7. This CDR3 spans 14 amino acids. Germline V gene sequence: CDR1 SGHTA, CDR2 FQGNSA.

This clonotype was detected ten times or more. The genes are TRBV28 and TRBJ1-2; 7 positions match TRBD1. With V trimmed by 2 bases and J by 4 bases, 4 bases remained unmatched. Germline V gene sequence: CDR1 MDHEN, CDR2 SYDVKM. There are 14 residues in the CDR3. The chain's CDR3 is CASSLTGQSYGYTF. Here the CDR3 DNA reads TGTGCCAGCAGTTTAACGGGACAGAGCTATGGCTACACCTTC.

The V call is TRBV11-2, the J call TRBJ2-7; D might be TRBD2 (6 bases). CDR3 size: 18 residues. Germline V gene data show CDR1 as SGHAT and CDR2 as FQNNGV. Trimming removed 1 base from V and 2 bases from J, with 21 bases in between. The CDR3 reads CASSLVGGSSRGAYEQYF. The CDR3 DNA follows: TGTGCCAGCAGCTTAGTGGGAGGATCTTCGCGGGGAGCCTACGAGCAGTACTTC. The whole variable domain, filled in from reference TRBV11-2 and TRBJ2-7, reads EAGVAQSPRYKIIEKRQSVAFWCNPISGHATLYWYQQILGQGPKLLIQFQNNGVVDDSQLPKDRFSAERLKGVDSTLKIQPAKLEDSAVYLCASSLVGGSSRGAYEQYFGPGTRLTVT.

Only a few counts were recorded for this clonotype. CDR3 sequence: CASSWGPGTGDEKLFF. CDR3 sequence (DNA): TGCGCCAGCAGCTGGGGACCTGGGACAGGAGACGAAAAACTGTTTTTT. The V and J genes are TRBV5-1 and TRBJ1-4, with 8 bases identical to TRBD1. CDR3 length: 16 residues. The germline V gene encodes CDR1 SGHRS and CDR2 YFSETQ. The trim removed 3 bases at V and 8 bases at J, leaving 12 bases unmatched.

The genes are TRBV11-2 and TRBJ2-1, with D uncertain. This CDR3 region has 16 residues. V was shortened by 6 bases and J by 0 bases, with 15 bases between the two germline ends. Germline V gene lookup returns CDR1 SGHAT and CDR2 FQNNGV. The CDR3 sequence is CASSQPGAGSYNEQFF. The CDR3 nucleotides are TGTGCCAGCAGTCAACCAGGAGCTGGCTCCTACAATGAGCAGTTCTTC.

The table lists this clonotype with a few counts. The CDR3 region is CSAREQGASNQPQHF. The CDR3 nucleotides are TGCAGTGCTAGAGAACAGGGGGCGAGCAATCAGCCCCAGCATTTT. The chain couples TRBV20-1 to TRBJ1-5; the match to TRBD1 covers 9 bases. The CDR3 runs to 15 residues. With V trimmed by 0 bases and J by 1 base, 1 base remained unmatched. Germline V gives CDR1 DFQATT, CDR2 SNEGSKA (reference sequence).

This clonotype was counted a few times. This sequence joins TRBV7-3 and TRBJ2-5, with D possibly being TRBD1 (6 bases). V was pared by 5 bases and J by 2 bases, with 12 bases between. The germline V gene encodes CDR1 SGHTA and CDR2 FQGTGA. This CDR3 has 14 amino acids. For the CDR3, the DNA is TGTGCCAGCAGCCCCCAGGGGCGGCAAGAGACCCAGTACTTC. This gives the protein CASSPQGRQETQYF.

This clonotype was counted between two and nine times. The chain employs TRBV11-2 and TRBJ1-4; 7 bases match TRBD1. This CDR3 has 21 amino acids. Trimming at V came to 0 bases and at J to 8 bases, leaving 24 bases not matched to a gene. Germline lookup yields CDR1 SGHAT and CDR2 FQNNGV. CDR3 nucleotides: TGTGCCAGCAGCTTAGAAAGGCCCGGGACACAAATAAACAGGGGTTTAGAAAAACTGTTTTTT. Translating gives CASSLERPGTQINRGLEKLFF.

V gene TRBV30 combines with J gene TRBJ1-1; D may be TRBD1 (6 bases). With 1 base removed from V and 4 bases from J, the gap between germline ends came to 10 bases. The germline V gene encodes CDR1 GTSNPN and CDR2 SVGIG (reference sequence). The CDR3 totals 13 residues. Written as DNA, the CDR3 is TGTGCCTGGAGTGGGAGGGGGGGCACTGAAGCTTTCTTT. Residues: CAWSGRGGTEAFF.

The chain uses TRBV7-3 and TRBJ1-6; 7 positions match TRBD1. V was clipped by 0 bases and J by 7 bases; unmatched bases: 3. The CDR3 is made up of 15 amino acids. Germline values: CDR1 SGHTA, CDR2 FQGTGA. The CDR3 is CASSLTPGGNSPLHF. CDR3 sequence (DNA): TGTGCCAGCAGCTTAACGCCAGGGGGGAATTCACCCCTCCACTTT.

This clonotype was seen a few times. The J gene is TRBJ2-5, the V gene TRBV12-3 or TRBV12-4; D gene ambiguous. This CDR3 spans 12 amino acids. Trimming shortened V by 3 bases and J by 5 bases, and 7 bases separated the two germline ends. As DNA, the CDR3 is TGTGCCAGCAGTTTCCCCCATGAGACCCAGTACTTC. Its translation is CASSFPHETQYF.

This clonotype was observed many times. The chain links TRBV27 to TRBJ2-7; the D is unclear. The germline V and J ends were trimmed by 1 base and 6 bases, with 10 bases remaining between them. CDR1 and CDR2 from the germline V gene are MNHEY and SMNVEV (reference sequence). The CDR3 length is 13 residues. In DNA form, the CDR3 reads TGTGCCAGCAGTTTATTTGTCCATGCCGAGCAGTACTTC. Amino acids: CASSLFVHAEQYF.